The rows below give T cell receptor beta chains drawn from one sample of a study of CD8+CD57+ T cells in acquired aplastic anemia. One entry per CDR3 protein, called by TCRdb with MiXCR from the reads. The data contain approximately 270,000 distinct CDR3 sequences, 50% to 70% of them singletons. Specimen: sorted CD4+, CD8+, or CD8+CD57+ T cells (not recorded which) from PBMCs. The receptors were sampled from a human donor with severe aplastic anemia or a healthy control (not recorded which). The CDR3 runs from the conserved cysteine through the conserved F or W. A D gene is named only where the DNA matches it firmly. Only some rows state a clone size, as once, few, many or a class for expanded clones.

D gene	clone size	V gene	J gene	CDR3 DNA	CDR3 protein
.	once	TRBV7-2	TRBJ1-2	TGTGCCAGCAGCGCTCGTACAGGGCGCGCTGGCTACACCTTC	CASSARTGRAGYTF
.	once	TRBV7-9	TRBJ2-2	TGTGCCAGTCTCCCCGTAGAGGGGGTCGGGGAGCTGTTTTTT	CASLPVEGVGELFF
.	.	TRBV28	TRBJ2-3	TGTGCCAGCAGAACAGGCAGGGAAGGGGGTACGCAGTATTTT	CASRTGREGGTQYF
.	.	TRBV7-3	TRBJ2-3	TGTGCCAGCAGCACCGAGGGACTCACAGATACGCAGTATTTT	CASSTEGLTDTQYF
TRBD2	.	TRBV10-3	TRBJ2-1	TGTGCCATCAGGGGACTAGATGACAATGAGCAGTTCTTC	CAIRGLDDNEQFF
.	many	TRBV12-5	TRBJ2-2	TGTGCTAGTGGTTTGGTACTAGGACAGTGGACTGGGAAAACCGGGGAGCTGTTTTTT	CASGLVLGQWTGKTGELFF
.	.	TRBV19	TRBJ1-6	TGTGCCAGTAGGGGACTCTTGAATTCACCCCTCCACTTT	CASRGLLNSPLHF
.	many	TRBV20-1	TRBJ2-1	TGCAGTGCCCGGAGAGGTAGCGCCTACAATGAGCAGTTCTTC	CSARRGSAYNEQFF
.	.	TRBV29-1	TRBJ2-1	TGCAGCTCACCACGGCACGGCGTCAACTACAATGAGCAGTTCTTC	CSSPRHGVNYNEQFF
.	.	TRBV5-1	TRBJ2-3	TGCGCCAGCGGAAAGGGGCTTGGCGGAAATACGCAGTATTTT	CASGKGLGGNTQYF
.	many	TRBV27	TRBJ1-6	TGTGCCAGCAGTTTAGTGCTCTCGGCGAACTCCTATAATTCACCCCTCCACTTT	CASSLVLSANSYNSPLHF
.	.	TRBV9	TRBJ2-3	TGTGCCAGCAGCCCCCCCGGGATTAGCACAGATACGCAGTATTTT	CASSPPGISTDTQYF
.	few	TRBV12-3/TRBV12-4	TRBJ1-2	TGTGCCAGCAGTTTAGAACAGGGCTTTGGCTACACCTTC	CASSLEQGFGYTF
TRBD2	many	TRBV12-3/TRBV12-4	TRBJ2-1	TGTGCCAGCAGTTTAGCGCTCCTAGCGGGGGGCCGGATCAATGAGCAGTTCTTC	CASSLALLAGGRINEQFF
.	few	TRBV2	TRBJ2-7	TGTGCCATGACAGCTTCTGACTCCTACGAGCAGTACTTC	CAMTASDSYEQYF
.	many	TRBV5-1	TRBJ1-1	TGCGCCAGCAGCTTGGACGGGGGCACTGAAGCTTTCTTT	CASSLDGGTEAFF
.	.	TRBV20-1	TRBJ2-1	TGCAGCATTGTCTTATTCGAAGCGGCCAATGAGCAGTTCTTC	CSIVLFEAANEQFF
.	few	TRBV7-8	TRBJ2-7	TGTGCCAGCAGCTGGGGATCCCACTACGAGCAGTACTTC	CASSWGSHYEQYF
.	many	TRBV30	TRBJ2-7	TGTGCCTGGAGTGTTGGTTTTTACGAGCAGTACTTC	CAWSVGFYEQYF
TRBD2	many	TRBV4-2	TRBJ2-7	TGTGCCAGCAGCCAAGGACTAGCGGGGACCTACGAGCAGTACTTC	CASSQGLAGTYEQYF
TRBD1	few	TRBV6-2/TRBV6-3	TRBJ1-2	TGTGCCAGCAGTTACATCGGGACAGAGAATGGCTACACCTTC	CASSYIGTENGYTF
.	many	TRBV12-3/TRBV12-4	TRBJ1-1	TGTGCCAGCGCCCCATACGGACAGATGAACACTGAAGCTTTCTTT	CASAPYGQMNTEAFF
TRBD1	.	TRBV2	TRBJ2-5	TGTGCCAGCAGGACTTGGGGACAGAGAGGAGAGACCCAGTACTTC	CASRTWGQRGETQYF
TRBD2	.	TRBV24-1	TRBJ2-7	TGTGCCACCAGTGCGGGGACTAGCGCCCACGAGCAGTACTTC	CATSAGTSAHEQYF
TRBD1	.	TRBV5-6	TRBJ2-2	TGTGCCAGCAGCGTTACCGGGACAGGGGAAACCGGGGAGCTGTTTTTT	CASSVTGTGETGELFF
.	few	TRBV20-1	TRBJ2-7	TGCAGTGCAGGGGAGACATTACCGCAGTACTTC	CSAGETLPQYF
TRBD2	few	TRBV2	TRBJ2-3	TGTGCGCTCGGGGGGGTAGATACGCAGTATTTT	CALGGVDTQYF
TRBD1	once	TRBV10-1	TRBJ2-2	TGTGCCAGCAGCTTGAGACAGGGGTACACCGGGGAGCTGTTTTTT	CASSLRQGYTGELFF
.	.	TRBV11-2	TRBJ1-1	TGTGCCAGCAGCTTATATTCTCTCGACGGAAACACTGAAGCTTTCTTT	CASSLYSLDGNTEAFF
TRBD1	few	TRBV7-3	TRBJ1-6	TGTGCCAGCAGTTGGGACAGTGATAATTCACCCCTCCACTTT	CASSWDSDNSPLHF
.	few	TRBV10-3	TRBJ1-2	TGTGCCATCGGGTCACAGGGAAGGAGTAGGGATGGCTACACCTTC	CAIGSQGRSRDGYTF
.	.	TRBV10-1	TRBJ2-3	TGCGCCAGCAGTGAATATGAGTCAGATACGCAGTATTTT	CASSEYESDTQYF
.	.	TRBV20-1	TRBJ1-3	TGCAGTGCTAGAAGCCCGACCTCTGGAAACACCATATATTTT	CSARSPTSGNTIYF
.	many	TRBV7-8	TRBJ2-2	TGTGCCAGCAGCTTATCGGCAGGGCAAACGAACACCGGGGAGCTGTTTTTT	CASSLSAGQTNTGELFF
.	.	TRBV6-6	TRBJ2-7	TGTGCCAGCAGTCTATACGAGCAGTACTTC	CASSLYEQYF
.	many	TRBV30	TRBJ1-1	TGTGCCTGGACAGTACTGAACACTGAAGCTTTCTTT	CAWTVLNTEAFF
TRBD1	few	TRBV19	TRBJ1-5	TGTGCCAGTACGGAGAACAGGGGAATGCGTCAGCCCCAGCATTTT	CASTENRGMRQPQHF
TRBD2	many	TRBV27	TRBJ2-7	TGTGCCAGCAGTTTGGGAGCGGGGGGGAGCAATGCCTACGAGCAGTACTTC	CASSLGAGGSNAYEQYF
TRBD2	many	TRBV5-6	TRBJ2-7	TGTGCCAGCAGCCTAGTAGCGGGAGATTACGAGTGGCAGTACTTC	CASSLVAGDYEWQYF
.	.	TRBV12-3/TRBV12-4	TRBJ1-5	TGTGCCAGCGTGGGAGGGGTTAGCAATCAGCCCCAGCATTTT	CASVGGVSNQPQHF
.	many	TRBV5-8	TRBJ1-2	TGTGCCAGCAGCTTTAGCGTAATTGCCCGATCTAACTATGGCTACACCTTC	CASSFSVIARSNYGYTF
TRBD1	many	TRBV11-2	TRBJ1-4	TGTGCCAGCAGCTACATGGGACAGCTTAATGAAAAACTGTTTTTT	CASSYMGQLNEKLFF
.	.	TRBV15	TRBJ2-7	TGTGCCACCAGCAGAGGGGGAACCTACGAGCAGTACTTC	CATSRGGTYEQYF
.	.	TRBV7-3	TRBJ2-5	TGTGCCAGCAGCTTAACCGGCAGGGTGGAGACCCAGTACTTC	CASSLTGRVETQYF
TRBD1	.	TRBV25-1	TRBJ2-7	TGTGCCAGCAGTGTATCCCTGGGACAGGTAAGTGGTAGCTACGAGCAGTACTTC	CASSVSLGQVSGSYEQYF
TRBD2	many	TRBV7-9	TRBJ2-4	TGTGCCAGCAGTCGGACTAGCGGGGGTATGTCTTTAGCCAAAAACATTCAGTACTTC	CASSRTSGGMSLAKNIQYF
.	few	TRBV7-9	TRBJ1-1	TGTGCCAACAGCAAGGGGGACACTGAAGCCTTCTTT	CANSKGDTEAFF
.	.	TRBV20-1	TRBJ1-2	TGCAGTGCTAGGTCTGGGACCGGCTATGGCTACACCTTC	CSARSGTGYGYTF
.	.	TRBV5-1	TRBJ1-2	TGCGCCAGCAGCTTGACGACAGAGAACTATGGCTACACCTTC	CASSLTTENYGYTF
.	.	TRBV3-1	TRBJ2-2	TGTGCCAGCAGCCAAGAAGGGTTTAACACCGGGGAGCTGTTTTTT	CASSQEGFNTGELFF